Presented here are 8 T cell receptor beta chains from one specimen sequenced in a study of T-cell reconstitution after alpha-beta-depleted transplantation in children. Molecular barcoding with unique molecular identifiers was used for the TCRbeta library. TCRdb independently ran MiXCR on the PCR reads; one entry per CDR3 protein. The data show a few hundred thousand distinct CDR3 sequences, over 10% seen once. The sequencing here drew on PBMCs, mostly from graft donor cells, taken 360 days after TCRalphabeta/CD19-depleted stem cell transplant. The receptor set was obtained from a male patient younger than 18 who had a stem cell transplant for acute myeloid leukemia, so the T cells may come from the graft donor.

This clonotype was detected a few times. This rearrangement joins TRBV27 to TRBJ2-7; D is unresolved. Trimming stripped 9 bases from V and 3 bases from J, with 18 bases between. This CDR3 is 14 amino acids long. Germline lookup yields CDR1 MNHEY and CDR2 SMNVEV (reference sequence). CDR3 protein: CARRTRTGRYEQYF. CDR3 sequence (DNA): TGTGCCAGGCGCACCCGGACGGGTCGCTACGAGCAGTACTTC.

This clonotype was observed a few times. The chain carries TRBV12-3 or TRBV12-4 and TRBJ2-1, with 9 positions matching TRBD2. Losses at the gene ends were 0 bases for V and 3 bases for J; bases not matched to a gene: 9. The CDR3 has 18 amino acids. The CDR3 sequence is CASSLARGREGLYNEQFF. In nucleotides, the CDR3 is TGTGCCAGCAGTTTAGCGCGGGGGCGGGAGGGCCTCTACAATGAGCAGTTCTTC.

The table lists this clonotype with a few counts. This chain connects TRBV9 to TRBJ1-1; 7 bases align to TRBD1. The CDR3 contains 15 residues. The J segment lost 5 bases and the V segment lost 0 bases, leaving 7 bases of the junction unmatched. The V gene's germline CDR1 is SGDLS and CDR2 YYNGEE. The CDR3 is CASSVVAGGGTEAFF. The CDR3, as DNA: TGTGCCAGCAGCGTAGTGGCAGGGGGAGGAACTGAAGCTTTCTTT.

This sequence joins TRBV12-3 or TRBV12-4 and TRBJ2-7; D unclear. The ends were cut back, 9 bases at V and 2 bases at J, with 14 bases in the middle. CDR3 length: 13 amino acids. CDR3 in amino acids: CASQVHPTYEQYF. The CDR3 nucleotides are TGTGCCAGTCAGGTCCACCCCACCTACGAGCAGTACTTC.

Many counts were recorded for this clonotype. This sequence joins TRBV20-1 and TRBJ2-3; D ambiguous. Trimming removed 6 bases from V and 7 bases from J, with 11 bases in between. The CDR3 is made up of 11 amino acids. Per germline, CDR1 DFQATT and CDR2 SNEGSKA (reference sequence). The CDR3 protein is CSAPLEYTQYF. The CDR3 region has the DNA TGCAGTGCCCCCTTAGAATATACGCAGTATTTT.

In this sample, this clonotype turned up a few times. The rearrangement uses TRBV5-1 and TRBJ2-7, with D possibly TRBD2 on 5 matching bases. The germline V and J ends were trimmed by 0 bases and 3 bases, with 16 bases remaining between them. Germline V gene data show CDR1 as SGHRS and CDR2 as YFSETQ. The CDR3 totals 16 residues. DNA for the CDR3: TGCGCCAGCAGCTTGGGGCCACTAGGAGATCACTACGAGCAGTACTTC. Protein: CASSLGPLGDHYEQYF.

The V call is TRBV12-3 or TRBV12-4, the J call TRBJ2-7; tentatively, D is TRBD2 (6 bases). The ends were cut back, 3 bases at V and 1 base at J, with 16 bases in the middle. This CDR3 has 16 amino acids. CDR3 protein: CASSLTGSFVSYEQYF. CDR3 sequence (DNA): TGTGCCAGCAGTTTGACCGGGAGCTTTGTGTCCTACGAGCAGTACTTC.

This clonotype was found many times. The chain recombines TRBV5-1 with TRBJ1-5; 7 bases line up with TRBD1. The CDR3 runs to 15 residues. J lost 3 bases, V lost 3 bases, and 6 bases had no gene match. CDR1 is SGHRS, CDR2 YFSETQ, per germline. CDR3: CASSSGGGVNQPQHF. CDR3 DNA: TGCGCCAGCAGCTCGGGAGGGGGCGTCAATCAGCCCCAGCATTTT.